The sequence of this T cell receptor (beta chain) was determined in a study of graft-versus-host responses after intestinal transplantation. Study-level information: Every recipient underwent anti-thymocyte globulin induction, then tacrolimus and steroids for 2 to 3 years. Study-wide findings and caveats: Recipient marrow contained GvH clones, some of which appeared first in ileum or blood.

Method: immunoSEQ multiplex PCR; TCRdb's copy keeps in-frame clones and lacks some. The table has 90,000 to 150,000 clones, 85% to 95% seen once. Germline V gene data show CDR1 as MNHEY and CDR2 as SMNVEV (reference sequence). This CDR3 comprises 17 residues. The junction had 12 bases not matched to a gene; V was cut back by 5 bases and J by 8 bases. Points on this clone: The antigen is undetermined.

The sample was unstimulated CD8+ T cells sorted from spleen or lymph node cells, taken before intestinal transplant. The chain links TRBV27 to TRBJ2-1, with 13 bases identical to TRBD2. The receptor was isolated from a human donor who received an intestinal transplant. The CDR3 region is CASSLKPGLAGIHEQFF. The CDR3 DNA reads as TGTGCCAGCAGTCTCAAACCGGGACTAGCGGGAATCCATGAGCAGTTCTTC.